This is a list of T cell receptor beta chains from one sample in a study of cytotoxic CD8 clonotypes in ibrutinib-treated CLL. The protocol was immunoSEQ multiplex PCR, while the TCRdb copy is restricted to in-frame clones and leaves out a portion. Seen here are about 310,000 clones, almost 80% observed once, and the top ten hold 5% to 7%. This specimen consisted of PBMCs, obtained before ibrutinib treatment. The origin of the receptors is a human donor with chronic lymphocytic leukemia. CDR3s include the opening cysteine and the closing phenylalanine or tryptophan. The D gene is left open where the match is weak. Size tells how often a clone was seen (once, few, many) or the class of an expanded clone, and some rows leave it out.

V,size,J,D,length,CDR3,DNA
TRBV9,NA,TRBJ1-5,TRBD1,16,CASSGGTGGSNQPQHF,TGTGCCAGCAGCGGAGGGACAGGGGGAAGCAATCAGCCCCAGCATTTT
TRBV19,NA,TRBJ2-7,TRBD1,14,CASSQGQKVYEQYF,TGTGCCAGTAGCCAGGGACAGAAAGTTTACGAGCAGTACTTC
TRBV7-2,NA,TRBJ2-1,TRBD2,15,CATRRETSGSREQFF,TGTGCCACCAGAAGGGAGACTAGCGGGAGTAGGGAGCAGTTCTTC
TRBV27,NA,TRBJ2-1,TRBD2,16,CASSPSSGRVYNEQFF,TGTGCCAGCAGTCCATCTAGCGGGAGGGTTTACAATGAGCAGTTCTTC
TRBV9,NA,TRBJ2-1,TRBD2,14,CASSVSGREREQFF,TGTGCCAGCAGCGTTAGCGGGAGGGAGAGAGAGCAGTTCTTC
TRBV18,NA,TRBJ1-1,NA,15,CASSPPSFQSLEAFF,TGTGCCAGCTCACCCCCGTCCTTCCAGTCCCTGGAAGCTTTCTTT
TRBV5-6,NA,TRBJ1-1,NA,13,CASSNRGNTEAFF,TGTGCCAGCAGCAATCGGGGGAACACTGAAGCTTTCTTT
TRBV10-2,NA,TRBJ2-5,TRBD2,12,CASRGGKETQYF,TGCGCCAGCAGGGGGGGGAAAGAGACCCAGTACTTC
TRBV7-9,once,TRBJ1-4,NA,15,CASSSDGTGNEKLFF,TGTGCCAGCAGCTCCGACGGCACAGGGAATGAAAAACTGTTTTTT
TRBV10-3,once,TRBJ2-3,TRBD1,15,CAISEDRGGTDTQYF,TGTGCCATCAGTGAGGACAGGGGAGGCACAGATACGCAGTATTTT
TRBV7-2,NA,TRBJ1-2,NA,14,CASSLGWSNYGYTF,TGTGCCAGCAGCTTAGGTTGGAGTAACTATGGCTACACCTTC
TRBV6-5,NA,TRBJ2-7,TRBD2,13,CASRFGLAGEQYF,TGTGCCAGCAGATTTGGACTAGCGGGCGAGCAGTACTTC
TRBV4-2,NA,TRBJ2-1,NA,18,CASSQESAGALGYNEQFF,TGTGCCAGCAGCCAAGAGTCGGCAGGTGCCTTGGGCTACAATGAGCAGTTCTTC
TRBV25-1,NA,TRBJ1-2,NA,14,CASNGGAPSYGYTF,TGTGCCAGCAACGGGGGAGCGCCTAGCTATGGCTACACCTTC
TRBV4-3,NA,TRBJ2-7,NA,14,CASSQGPALGEQYF,TGCGCCAGCAGCCAAGGGCCGGCCCTGGGCGAGCAGTACTTC